The source of this TCR beta chain is a study of blood T cell repertoires in COVID-19. Germline assignment: CDR1 GTSNPN and CDR2 SVGIG (reference sequence). The CDR3 extends over 15 amino acids. Trimming left V 1 base short and J 2 bases short, with 12 bases between. Measured with immunoSEQ multiplex PCR; TCRdb has only the in-frame clones, and not every one. This table has 40,000 to 50,000 clones, around 85% appearing once. Sample: peripheral blood. The V gene is TRBV30, the J gene TRBJ1-5; unclear D gene. This TCR was sampled from a man aged 35-49 years with active or convalescent COVID-19. CDR3: CAWSETSARNQPQHF. CDR3 bases: TGTGCCTGGAGTGAGACGTCAGCGCGCAATCAGCCCCAGCATTTT.